These 20 T cell receptor beta chains were sequenced from one sample in a study of blood T cell repertoires in COVID-19. Assay: immunoSEQ multiplex PCR; the TCRdb copy retains only in-frame clones and omits some. Of approximately 300,000 clones listed, 85% to 90% are singletons. The sample taken for sequencing was peripheral blood. Every receptor here comes from a woman in her forties or fifties with active or convalescent COVID-19.

This rearrangement joins TRBV2 to TRBJ1-5; D perhaps matches TRBD1 (5 bases). CDR1 is SNHLY and CDR2 is FYNNEI in the germline V gene. This CDR3 contains 13 residues. Deletions cut 6 bases from V and 6 bases from J, with 12 bases between. The CDR3 region has the DNA TGTGCCAGCAGGGGACTGCCTACTCAGCCCCAGCATTTT. Translating gives CASRGLPTQPQHF.

The chain joins TRBV19 to TRBJ2-1; 12 bases are shared with TRBD2. Trimming cost V 11 bases and J 2 bases; bases outside gene matches: 4. The CDR3 sequence is 14 residues long. Germline CDR1 reads LNHDA; CDR2 reads SQIVND (reference sequence). CDR3 region: CASRTSGAYNEQFF. The DNA of the CDR3 is TGTGCCTCCCGGACTAGCGGGGCCTACAATGAGCAGTTCTTC. Drawing the rest from reference TRBV19 and TRBJ2-1, the complete variable domain is DGGITQSPKYLFRKEGQNVTLSCEQNLNHDAMYWYRQDPGQGLRLIYYSQIVNDFQKGDIAEGYSVSREKKESFPLTVTSAQKNPTAFYLCASRTSGAYNEQFFGPGTRLTVL.

This clone was recorded a few times. J is TRBJ1-2 and V is TRBV18, with TRBD1 identical over 7 bases. Losses at the gene ends were 5 bases for V and 9 bases for J; bases not matched to a gene: 12. The length of the CDR3 is 14 residues. The germline V gene has CDR1 KGHSH and CDR2 LQKENI. The CDR3 loop is CASSSNEQGTRYTF. DNA of the CDR3: TGTGCCAGCTCATCCAACGAACAGGGGACCCGCTACACCTTC.

The V and J genes are TRBV3-1 (or the pseudogene TRBV3-2) and TRBJ1-4; no firm D call. The V gene's germline CDR1 is LGHDT and CDR2 YNNKEL (reference sequence). V lost 1 base and J 8 bases, leaving 8 bases between the germline ends. CDR3 length: 13 amino acids. CDR3 protein: CASSQGRREKLFF. DNA for the CDR3: TGTGCCAGCAGCCAAGGGAGACGGGAAAAACTGTTTTTT.

The chain employs TRBV6-6 and TRBJ1-2, with D possibly being TRBD1 (6 bases). Germline CDR1 reads MNHNY; CDR2 reads SVGAGI (reference sequence). V lost 4 bases, J lost 8 bases, and 14 bases lay in between. This CDR3 is built from 13 residues. The CDR3 DNA follows: TGTGCCAGCAGTTCAACAGGGATTAGGGGCTACACCTTC. This sequence encodes CASSSTGIRGYTF.

The J gene is TRBJ1-6, the V gene TRBV19; 9 nucleotides agree with TRBD1. Germline lookup yields CDR1 LNHDA and CDR2 SQIVND (reference sequence). V gave up 8 bases and J gave up 5 bases; unmatched junction bases: 4. This CDR3 comprises 14 residues. Here the CDR3 DNA reads TGTGCCAGTGGGAGGACAGGGGATAATTCACCCCTCCACTTT. Translating gives CASGRTGDNSPLHF.

V gene TRBV3-1 (or the pseudogene TRBV3-2) combines with J gene TRBJ2-7; D is possibly TRBD1 (6 bases). Germline CDR1 is LGHDT and CDR2 is YNNKEL (reference sequence). Trimming took 6 bases from V and 3 from J, leaving 15 bases between them. The CDR3 contains 14 residues. CDR3 in amino acids: CASSLRAGVYEQYF. The CDR3 DNA is TGTGCCAGCAGTCTACGAGCAGGGGTCTACGAGCAGTACTTC.

This chain uses TRBV27 with TRBJ2-3, with D tentatively TRBD1 (7 bases). V lost 2 bases, J lost 2 bases, and 17 bases lay in between. The CDR3 sequence is 17 residues long. The germline CDR1 and CDR2 sequences are MNHEY and SMNVEV (reference sequence). CDR3 nucleotides: TGTGCCAGCAGTTTAAAGAGTGGCAGGGGGGACACAGATACGCAGTATTTT. This codes for CASSLKSGRGDTDTQYF.

The chain links TRBV28 to TRBJ2-3; 10 nucleotides match TRBD1. Trimming took 2 bases from V and 1 from J; bases not matched to a gene: 3. From germline, CDR1 is MDHEN and CDR2 SYDVKM. This CDR3 is 16 amino acids long. The CDR3 protein is CASSLDRGLGTDTQYF. CDR3 nucleotide sequence: TGTGCCAGCAGTTTAGACAGGGGGCTCGGCACAGATACGCAGTATTTT.

The CDR3 coding sequence is TGCGCCAGCAGCTTAGATAGGGGGCTCACCAAAAACATTCAGTACTTC. Translating gives CASSLDRGLTKNIQYF. This chain connects TRBV5-1 to TRBJ2-4; 7 positions agree with TRBD1. The CDR3 runs to 16 residues. From germline, CDR1 is SGHRS and CDR2 YFSETQ. J gave up 2 bases and V 2 bases, and 7 bases lay outside the gene matches.

The chain is built from TRBV9 and TRBJ2-2, with D possibly being TRBD2 (6 bases). The CDR3 length is 15 residues. V was shortened by 0 bases and J by 5 bases, with 11 bases between the two germline ends. Germline lookup yields CDR1 SGDLS and CDR2 YYNGEE. In DNA form, the CDR3 reads TGTGCCAGCAGCGTAGAACTAGCCGTTACCGGGGAGCTGTTTTTT. This sequence encodes CASSVELAVTGELFF.

The sample holds a few counts of this clone. In the same sample, other DNA sequences code for this CDR3. The V and J genes are TRBV7-3 and TRBJ1-1; D is unresolved. The CDR3 loop spans 13 amino acids. Trimming stripped 0 bases from V and 6 bases from J, with 8 bases between. CDR1 is SGHTA, CDR2 FQGTGA, per germline. CDR3 residues: CASSLTATAEAFF. CDR3 nucleotide sequence: TGTGCCAGCAGCTTAACGGCCACAGCTGAAGCTTTCTTT.

V and J are TRBV7-9 and TRBJ1-5; 10 bases map to TRBD1. Germline trimming cut 4 bases from V and 7 bases from J; bases unmatched to any gene: 4. The CDR3 loop spans 14 amino acids. Germline CDR1 and CDR2: SEHNR and FQNEAQ (reference sequence). The CDR3 spells CASSSGQGWQPQHF. The CDR3 nucleotides read TGTGCCAGCAGCTCGGGACAGGGGTGGCAGCCCCAGCATTTT.

This chain links TRBV18 with TRBJ2-2; 11 nucleotides agree with TRBD2. The V gene end was trimmed by 5 bases and the J gene end by 1 base; junction bases not matched to a gene: 9. This CDR3 comprises 18 residues. The germline CDR1 and CDR2 sequences are KGHSH and LQKENI. In DNA form, the CDR3 reads TGTGCCAGCTCATCACTAGCGGGAGCTCCCTTGAACACCGGGGAGCTGTTTTTT. Residues: CASSSLAGAPLNTGELFF.

The V gene is TRBV4-1, the J gene TRBJ1-2; D is ambiguous. The V end was cut by 3 bases, the J end by 8 bases, with 19 bases between. CDR1 MGHRA and CDR2 YSYEKL come from the germline V gene. The CDR3 has 15 residues. As DNA, the CDR3 is TGCGCCAGCAGCCACGTAACCCGGGATCCGGAGGGCTACACCTTC. This translates into CASSHVTRDPEGYTF.

The chain couples TRBV9 to TRBJ2-1; the match to TRBD2 covers 15 bases. The CDR3 length is 15 residues. The V gene end was trimmed by 5 bases and the J gene end by 4 bases; junction bases not matched to a gene: 1. Germline V CDR1 and CDR2: SGDLS, YYNGEE. The CDR3 region is CASSGTSGGYNEQFF. The CDR3 region has the DNA TGTGCCAGCAGTGGGACTAGCGGGGGGTACAATGAGCAGTTCTTC.

This chain uses TRBV4-3 with TRBJ2-6, with D possibly matching TRBD2 (5 bases). Germline loops: CDR1 LGHNA, CDR2 YSLEER. CDR3 size: 14 residues. Trimming stripped 5 bases from V and 4 bases from J, with 9 bases between. The CDR3 DNA sequence: TGCGCCAGCAGCGGGGAGTCCGGGGCCAACGTCCTGACTTTC. Protein: CASSGESGANVLTF.

The chain combines TRBV19 with TRBJ1-1; no firm D call. Trimming pared 5 bases from V and 5 bases from J, leaving 12 bases between. CDR1 LNHDA and CDR2 SQIVND come from the germline V gene (reference sequence). The CDR3 is made up of 13 amino acids. The chain's CDR3 is CASSLEGRTEAFF. DNA for the CDR3: TGTGCCAGTAGTTTGGAGGGAAGGACTGAAGCTTTCTTT.

This clone occurred a few times. The V and J genes are TRBV30 and TRBJ1-1; D call uncertain. Trimming took off 7 bases at V and 0 bases at J, with 9 bases between the two ends. The CDR3 spans 12 residues. Germline values: CDR1 GTSNPN, CDR2 SVGIG (reference sequence). CDR3 protein: CASGSMNTEAFF. For the CDR3, the DNA is TGTGCCTCCGGTTCCATGAACACTGAAGCTTTCTTT.

The rearrangement uses TRBV6-2 or TRBV6-3 and TRBJ1-6; TRBD1 agrees at 9 bases. V lost 4 bases, J lost 9 bases, and 10 bases stayed unmatched. Germline CDR1 MNHEY, CDR2 SVGEGT. This CDR3 spans 16 amino acids. The CDR3 region is CASSSPTGTGISPLHF. In DNA, the CDR3 is TGTGCCAGCAGTTCTCCTACCGGGACAGGGATTTCACCCCTCCACTTT.